This TCR beta chain was obtained from a study of T cells after yellow fever vaccination. The study's findings and limits: Once the booster was given, most primary-vaccination clones reappeared, at around 95% for CD4 and around 90% for CD8.

The CDR3 consists of 16 residues. Germline CDR1 and CDR2: SGHTA and FQGTGA. J gave up 0 bases and V 5 bases, and 8 bases lay outside the gene matches. TCR cDNA, made by 5'RACE template switching, carried an added universal primer site and UMIs. Using its own MiXCR run on the 5' RACE reads, TCRdb lists one record per CDR3 protein. The table lists around 300,000 distinct CDR3 sequences, over 3.5% of them singletons. This clonotype was observed a handful of times. Its antigen is unidentified. The rearrangement uses TRBV7-3 and TRBJ2-3; the match to TRBD1 covers 7 bases. The receptor's source is a man younger than 35 who received the YFV17D yellow fever vaccine. Sequenced material: PBMCs, taken 5 days after the yellow fever booster vaccination. The CDR3 DNA follows: TGTGCCAGCAGCGCCTCAGGGGGAACTAGCACAGATACGCAGTATTTT. Amino acid sequence: CASSASGGTSTDTQYF.